This T cell receptor (beta chain) is from a study of blood T cell repertoires in COVID-19. Study context: The samples span acute and convalescent COVID-19 from the United States, Italy and Spain. Sample material is recorded as cDNA or gDNA derived from T cells, B-cell-depleted T cells, or PBMCs.

Seattle cases were enrolled at active infection and followed longitudinally. How the authors handled the data: Reference gene primer amplification in the assay estimated nucleated cell counts. Only in-frame clones appear in the TCRdb table, and some are missing; sequencing was by immunoSEQ multiplex PCR. That table supplies the V and J calls and clone size; D and trimming were determined from the DNA. The sample comprises roughly 200,000 clones, 70% to 85% of which are singletons, and 7.5% to 9% rests with the top ten. The sequencing input was peripheral blood. The source of this sequence is an elderly woman with COVID-19, enrolled during active disease.

The CDR3 nucleotides read TGCGCCAGCAGCCCCCTCTTTGGTGGGAGCGAAAAACTGTTTTTT. This sequence encodes CASSPLFGGSEKLFF. The chain has TRBV5-1 and TRBJ1-4, with no clear D. Germline CDR1 is SGHRS and CDR2 is YFSETQ. The CDR3 is made up of 15 amino acids. V was pared by 4 bases and J by 8 bases, with 18 bases between.